These 11 T cell receptor beta chains came from one sample sequenced in a study of OX40 agonist ivuxolimab in advanced cancers. Clones were sequenced by immunoSEQ multiplex PCR, and TCRdb holds only the in-frame ones, with some missing. The data contain 65,000 to 85,000 clones, 85% of them singletons. The source material was CD4+ or CD8+ T cells sorted from blood, sampled in a trial of the OX40 agonist ivuxolimab. The receptors here all came from an adult with an advanced solid tumor such as melanoma, head and neck, liver or kidney cancer.

The rearrangement uses TRBV30 and TRBJ1-4; D possibly corresponds to TRBD1 (5 bases). CDR3 size: 15 residues. Trimming pared 1 base from V and 4 bases from J, leaving 13 bases between. Germline V CDR1 and CDR2: GTSNPN, SVGIG (reference sequence). This CDR3 is CAWSGKGSGNEKLFF. The CDR3 region has the DNA TGTGCCTGGAGTGGAAAGGGGAGCGGTAATGAAAAACTGTTTTTT. Filled out from reference TRBV30 and TRBJ1-4, the complete variable domain reads SQTIHQWPATLVQPVGSPLSLECTVEGTSNPNLYWYRQAAGRGLQLLFYSVGIGQISSEVPQNLSASRPQDRQFILSSKKLLLSDSGFYLCAWSGKGSGNEKLFFGSGTQLSVL.

This chain links TRBV4-2 with TRBJ1-5, with D perhaps matching TRBD1 (5 bases). Germline CDR1 and CDR2: LGHNA and YNFKEQ. The CDR3 extends over 15 amino acids. The V end lost 0 bases, the J end lost 5 bases, and 11 bases lay between the germline ends. CDR3 sequence (DNA): TGTGCCAGCAGCCAAGAGGTCTGGGACCATCAGCCCCAGCATTTT. It translates to CASSQEVWDHQPQHF.

The V call is TRBV5-4, the J call TRBJ2-3, with 8 bases fitting TRBD2. The CDR3 is 17 residues long. Germline lookup yields CDR1 SGHNT and CDR2 YYREEE (reference sequence). V lost 1 base and J lost 3; bases outside the gene matches: 10. The CDR3 region is CASSLKASGLKTDTQYF. The CDR3 bases are TGTGCCAGCAGCTTGAAGGCTAGCGGGTTGAAAACAGATACGCAGTATTTT.

The chain is built from TRBV29-1 and TRBJ1-2, with a possible D match to TRBD1 (5 bases). Germline V gives CDR1 SQVTM, CDR2 ANQGSEA. Trimming cost V 5 bases and J 4 bases, with 17 bases left between them. This CDR3 is 14 amino acids long. The DNA of the CDR3 is TGCAGCGTTATGGTTGGACTGCAGGGCTATGGCTACACCTTC. It specifies CSVMVGLQGYGYTF. The full variable domain, completed using reference TRBV29-1 and TRBJ1-2, is SAVISQKPSRDICQRGTSLTIQCQVDSQVTMMFWYRQQPGQSLTLIATANQGSEATYESGFVIDKFPISRPNLTFSTLTVSNMSPEDSSIYLCSVMVGLQGYGYTFGSGTRLTVV.

The chain joins TRBV7-2 to TRBJ2-7; D remains ambiguous. In germline, CDR1 is SGHTA, CDR2 FQGNSA. The CDR3 runs to 14 residues. V was shortened by 5 bases and J by 1 base, with 12 bases between the two germline ends. CDR3 sequence reads: CASSVRLVSYEQYF. The DNA for the CDR3 is TGTGCCAGCAGCGTCAGACTGGTGTCCTACGAGCAGTACTTC.

The chain joins TRBV6-1 to TRBJ1-1; maybe TRBD1 (6 bases). Trimming shortened V by 5 bases and J by 4 bases, and 14 bases separated the two germline ends. Germline-derived CDR1 and CDR2 are MNHNS and SASEGT. CDR3 size: 14 residues. DNA for the CDR3: TGTGCCAGCAGTTTGCTAGGGGGAGGCACTGAAGCTTTCTTT. Translation gives CASSLLGGGTEAFF.

V gene TRBV10-3 combines with J gene TRBJ1-5; 10 nucleotides line up with TRBD1. Per the germline V gene, CDR1 is ENHRY and CDR2 is SYGVKD. CDR3 length: 15 residues. V was pared by 4 bases and J by 7 bases, with 7 bases of the junction left unmatched. CDR3 sequence reads: CAISGRQGAGQPQHF. DNA for the CDR3: TGTGCCATCAGTGGGCGACAGGGGGCGGGACAGCCCCAGCATTTT.

V is TRBV4-2 and J is TRBJ1-6, with 9 positions matching TRBD1. The CDR3 is 16 amino acids. CDR1 and CDR2 from the germline V gene are LGHNA and YNFKEQ. Trimming at V came to 5 bases and at J to 6 bases, leaving 8 bases not matched to a gene. The CDR3 coding sequence is TGTGCCAGCAGCTTCTCATCGGGACAGGGTAATTCACCCCTCCACTTT. Amino acids: CASSFSSGQGNSPLHF.

This clone has a single count. The chain joins TRBV4-2 to TRBJ1-5; possible D gene TRBD1, 5 bases. The CDR3 spans 15 residues. CDR1 is LGHNA and CDR2 is YNFKEQ in the germline V gene. Trimming took 4 bases from V and 0 from J, leaving 10 bases between them. The CDR3 sequence: CASSPDSYSNQPQHF. The CDR3 DNA reads as TGTGCCAGCAGCCCAGACAGTTATAGCAATCAGCCCCAGCATTTT.

The V and J genes are TRBV7-3 and TRBJ1-2, with 7 bases that match TRBD1. CDR1 SGHTA and CDR2 FQGTGA come from the germline V gene. V dropped 5 bases and J dropped 8; count of bases not matched to a gene: 8. CDR3 size: 13 residues. The CDR3 spells CASSTDREGGYTF. CDR3 coding DNA: TGTGCCAGCAGCACCGACAGGGAGGGCGGCTACACCTTC.

This sequence joins TRBV7-2 and TRBJ2-3, with TRBD1 as a possible D gene (6 bases). V was trimmed by 6 bases and J by 4 bases, leaving 17 bases between them. From germline, CDR1 is SGHTA and CDR2 FQGNSA. The CDR3 spans 15 residues. CDR3 protein: CASSSWQGRADTQYF. The CDR3 DNA sequence: TGTGCCAGCAGTTCCTGGCAGGGGCGGGCAGATACGCAGTATTTT. Variable domain in full (rest from reference TRBV7-2 and TRBJ2-3): GAGVSQSPSNKVTEKGKDVELRCDPISGHTALYWYRQSLGQGLEFLIYFQGNSAPDKSGLPSDRFSAERTGGSVSTLTIQRTQQEDSAVYLCASSSWQGRADTQYFGPGTRLTVL.